This T cell receptor beta chain was captured in a study of beta chain features in type 1 diabetes. Study observations and caveats: Using cDNA template may skew counts toward highly expressing activated cells. Within each of all four CD4+ subsets, Type 1 diabetes patients had TCRB CDR3s that were moderately but significantly shorter. Unsettled here was the matter of whether HLA type influences TCRB rearrangement.

The germline V gene has CDR1 LGHNA and CDR2 YNFKEQ. The V gene end was trimmed by 4 bases and the J gene end by 1 base; junction bases not matched to a gene: 6. This CDR3 is built from 15 residues. Sorting that relied on CD45RO/CCR7/CD25/CD127/CD95/CD27 yielded CD4+ naive, central memory, regulatory and stem cell-like memory cells. All of the sorted populations showed purity greater than 98%. This clone has more than one count but fewer than ten. Its antigen is currently unknown. The sequenced template was cDNA made from the entire isolated RNA. The repertoire was sequenced with immunoSEQ multiplex PCR; TCRdb's copy has only in-frame clones and lacks some. The sample includes over 200,000 clones, roughly a tenth of them seen just once.

The source of this sequence is a young man with type 1 diabetes. The V call is TRBV4-2, the J call TRBJ1-1, with TRBD1 matching over 7 bases. Material for sequencing was naive CD4+ T cells from blood. The CDR3 region has the DNA TGTGCCAGCAGCCCCAGCAGGGGGACGAACACTGAAGCTTTCTTT. This gives the protein CASSPSRGTNTEAFF.